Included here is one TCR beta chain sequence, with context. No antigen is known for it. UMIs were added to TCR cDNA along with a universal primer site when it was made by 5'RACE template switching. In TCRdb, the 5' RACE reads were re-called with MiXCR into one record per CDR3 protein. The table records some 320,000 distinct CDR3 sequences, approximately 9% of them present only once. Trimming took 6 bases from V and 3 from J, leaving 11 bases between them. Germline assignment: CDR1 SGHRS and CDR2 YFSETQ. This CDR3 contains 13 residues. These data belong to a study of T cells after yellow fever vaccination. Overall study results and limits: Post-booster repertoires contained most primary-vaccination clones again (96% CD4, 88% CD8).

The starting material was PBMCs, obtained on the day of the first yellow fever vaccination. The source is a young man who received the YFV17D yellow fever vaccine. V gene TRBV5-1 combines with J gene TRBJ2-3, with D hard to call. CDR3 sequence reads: CASMLMETDTQYF. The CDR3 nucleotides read TGCGCCAGCATGTTGATGGAGACAGATACGCAGTATTTT. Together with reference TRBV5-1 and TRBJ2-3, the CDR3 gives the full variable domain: KAGVTQTPRYLIKTRGQQVTLSCSPISGHRSVSWYQQTPGQGLQFLFEYFSETQRNKGNFPGRFSGRQFSNSRSEMNVSTLELGDSALYLCASMLMETDTQYFGPGTRLTVL.